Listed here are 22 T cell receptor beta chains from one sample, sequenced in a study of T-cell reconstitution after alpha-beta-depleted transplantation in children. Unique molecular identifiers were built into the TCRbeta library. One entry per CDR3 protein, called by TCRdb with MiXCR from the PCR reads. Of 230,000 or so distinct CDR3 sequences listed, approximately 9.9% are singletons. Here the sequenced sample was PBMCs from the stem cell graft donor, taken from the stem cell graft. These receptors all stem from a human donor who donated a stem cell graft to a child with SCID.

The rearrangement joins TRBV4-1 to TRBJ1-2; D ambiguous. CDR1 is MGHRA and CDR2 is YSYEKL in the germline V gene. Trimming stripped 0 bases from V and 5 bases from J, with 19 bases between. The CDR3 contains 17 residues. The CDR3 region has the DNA TGCGCCAGCAGCCAAGACGAGGGAGTACAGATACCTTATGGCTACACCTTC. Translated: CASSQDEGVQIPYGYTF.

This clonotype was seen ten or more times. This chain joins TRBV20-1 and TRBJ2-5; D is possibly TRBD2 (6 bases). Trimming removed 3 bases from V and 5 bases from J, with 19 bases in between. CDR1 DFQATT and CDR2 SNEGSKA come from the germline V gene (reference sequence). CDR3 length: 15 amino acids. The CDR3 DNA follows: TGCAGTGCTAGCCCCCTCGGGGGTACGTGGGAGACCCAGTACTTC. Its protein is CSASPLGGTWETQYF.

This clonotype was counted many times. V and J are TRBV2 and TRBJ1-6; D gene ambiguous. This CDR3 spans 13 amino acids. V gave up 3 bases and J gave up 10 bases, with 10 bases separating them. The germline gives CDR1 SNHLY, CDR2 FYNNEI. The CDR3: CASSEGIGSPLHF. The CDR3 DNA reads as TGTGCCAGCAGTGAGGGTATAGGGTCACCCCTCCACTTT.

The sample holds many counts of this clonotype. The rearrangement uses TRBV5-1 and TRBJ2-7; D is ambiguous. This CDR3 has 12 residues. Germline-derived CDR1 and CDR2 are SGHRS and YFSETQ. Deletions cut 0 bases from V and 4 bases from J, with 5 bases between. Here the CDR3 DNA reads TGCGCCAGCAGCTTGGAGTTTTACGAGCAGTACTTC. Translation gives CASSLEFYEQYF.

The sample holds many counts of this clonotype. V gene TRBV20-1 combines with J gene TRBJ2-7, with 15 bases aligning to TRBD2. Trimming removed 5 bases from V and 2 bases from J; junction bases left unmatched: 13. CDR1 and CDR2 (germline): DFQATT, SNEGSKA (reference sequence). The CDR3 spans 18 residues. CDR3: CSASPGLAGGFIPYEQYF. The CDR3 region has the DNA TGCAGTGCTTCTCCAGGACTAGCGGGGGGGTTTATTCCCTACGAGCAGTACTTC.

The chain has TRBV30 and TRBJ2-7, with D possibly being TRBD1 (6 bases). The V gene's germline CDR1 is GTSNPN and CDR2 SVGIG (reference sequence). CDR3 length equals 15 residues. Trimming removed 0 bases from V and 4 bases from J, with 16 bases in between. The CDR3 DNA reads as TGTGCCTGGAGTGTGGCCCCCGGACAGCTGTACGAGCAGTACTTC. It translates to CAWSVAPGQLYEQYF.

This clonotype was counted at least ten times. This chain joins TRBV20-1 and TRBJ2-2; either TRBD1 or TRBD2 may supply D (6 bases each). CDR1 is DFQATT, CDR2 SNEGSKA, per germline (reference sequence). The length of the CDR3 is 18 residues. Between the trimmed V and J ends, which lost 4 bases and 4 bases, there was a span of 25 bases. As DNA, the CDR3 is TGCAGTGCTATCCACAGGGTGGTTAGGCGGGGAGGCACCGGGGAGCTGTTTTTT. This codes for CSAIHRVVRRGGTGELFF.

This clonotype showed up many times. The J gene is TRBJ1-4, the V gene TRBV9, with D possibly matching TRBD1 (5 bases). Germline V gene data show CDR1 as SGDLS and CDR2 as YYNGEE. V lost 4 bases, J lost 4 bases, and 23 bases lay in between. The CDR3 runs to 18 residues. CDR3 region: CASSFHAKPQGSNEKLFF. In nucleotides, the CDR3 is TGTGCCAGCAGCTTCCACGCTAAGCCGCAGGGTAGTAATGAAAAACTGTTTTTT.

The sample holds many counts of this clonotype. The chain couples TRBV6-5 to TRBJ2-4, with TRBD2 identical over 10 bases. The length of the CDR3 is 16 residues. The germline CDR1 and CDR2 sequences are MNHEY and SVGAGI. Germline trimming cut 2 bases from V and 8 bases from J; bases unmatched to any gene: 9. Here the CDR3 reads CASSYALAGARDIQYF. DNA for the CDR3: TGTGCCAGCAGTTACGCGCTAGCGGGGGCCCGAGACATTCAGTACTTC.

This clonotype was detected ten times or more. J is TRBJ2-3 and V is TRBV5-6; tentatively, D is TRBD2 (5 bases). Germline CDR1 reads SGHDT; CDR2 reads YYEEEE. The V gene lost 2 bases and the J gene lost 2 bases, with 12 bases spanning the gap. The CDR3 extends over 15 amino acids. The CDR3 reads CASSFAEVDTDTQYF. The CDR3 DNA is TGTGCCAGCAGCTTTGCGGAGGTCGACACAGATACGCAGTATTTT. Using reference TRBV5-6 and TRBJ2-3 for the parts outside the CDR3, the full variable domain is DAGVTQSPTHLIKTRGQQVTLRCSPKSGHDTVSWYQQALGQGPQFIFQYYEEEERQRGNFPDRFSGHQFPNYSSELNVNALLLGDSALYLCASSFAEVDTDTQYFGPGTRLTVL.

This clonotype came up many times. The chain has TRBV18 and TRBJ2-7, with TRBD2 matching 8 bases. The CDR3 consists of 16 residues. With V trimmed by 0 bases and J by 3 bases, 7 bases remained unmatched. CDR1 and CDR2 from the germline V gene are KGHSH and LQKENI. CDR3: CASSPPSGGNGYEQYF. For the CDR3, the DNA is TGTGCCAGCTCACCACCGTCGGGAGGGAATGGCTACGAGCAGTACTTC.

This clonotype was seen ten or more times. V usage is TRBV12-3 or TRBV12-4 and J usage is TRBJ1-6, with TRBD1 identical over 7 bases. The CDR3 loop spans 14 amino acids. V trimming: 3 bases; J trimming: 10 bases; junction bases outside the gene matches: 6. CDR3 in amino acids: CASSFQGGTSPLHF. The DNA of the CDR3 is TGTGCCAGCAGTTTTCAGGGGGGGACCTCACCCCTCCACTTT.

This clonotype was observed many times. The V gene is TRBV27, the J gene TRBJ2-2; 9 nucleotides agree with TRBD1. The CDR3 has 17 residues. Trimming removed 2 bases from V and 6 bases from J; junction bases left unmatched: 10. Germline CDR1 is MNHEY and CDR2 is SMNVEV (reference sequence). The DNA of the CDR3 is TGTGCCAGCAGTTTAGTCCACAGGGGGCCCGGATCCGGGGAGCTGTTTTTT. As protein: CASSLVHRGPGSGELFF.

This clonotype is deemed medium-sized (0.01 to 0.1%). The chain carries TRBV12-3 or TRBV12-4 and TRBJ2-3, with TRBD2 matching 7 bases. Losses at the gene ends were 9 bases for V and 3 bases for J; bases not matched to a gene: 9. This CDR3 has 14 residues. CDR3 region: CASRRGGGTDTQYF. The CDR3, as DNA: TGTGCCAGTCGTCGCGGGGGTGGAACAGATACGCAGTATTTT.

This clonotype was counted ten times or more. CDR3 residues: CASSPGANQPQHF. The CDR3 nucleotides are TGTGCCAGCAGCCCAGGGGCCAATCAGCCCCAGCATTTT. The chain has TRBV18 and TRBJ1-5, with D tentatively TRBD1 (6 bases). Trimming shortened V by 8 bases and J by 3 bases, and 11 bases separated the two germline ends. This CDR3 is built from 13 residues. CDR1 KGHSH and CDR2 LQKENI come from the germline V gene.

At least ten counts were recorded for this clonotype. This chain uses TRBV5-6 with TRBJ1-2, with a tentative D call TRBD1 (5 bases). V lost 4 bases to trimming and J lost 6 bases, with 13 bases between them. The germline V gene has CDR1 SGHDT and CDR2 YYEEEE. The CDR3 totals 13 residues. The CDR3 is CASSPLGGNGYTF. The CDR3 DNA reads TGTGCCAGCAGCCCATTGGGGGGAAATGGCTACACCTTC.

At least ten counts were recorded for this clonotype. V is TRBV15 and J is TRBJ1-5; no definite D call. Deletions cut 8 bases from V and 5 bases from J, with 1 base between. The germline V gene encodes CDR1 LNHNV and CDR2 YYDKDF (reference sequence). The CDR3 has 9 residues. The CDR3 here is CATDQPQHF. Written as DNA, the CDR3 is TGTGCCACCGATCAGCCCCAGCATTTT.

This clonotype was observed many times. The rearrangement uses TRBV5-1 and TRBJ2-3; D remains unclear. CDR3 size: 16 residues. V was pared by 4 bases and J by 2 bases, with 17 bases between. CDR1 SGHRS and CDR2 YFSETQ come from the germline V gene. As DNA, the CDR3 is TGCGCCAGCAGCAACACCCTGGATACCGTCACAGATACGCAGTATTTT. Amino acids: CASSNTLDTVTDTQYF.

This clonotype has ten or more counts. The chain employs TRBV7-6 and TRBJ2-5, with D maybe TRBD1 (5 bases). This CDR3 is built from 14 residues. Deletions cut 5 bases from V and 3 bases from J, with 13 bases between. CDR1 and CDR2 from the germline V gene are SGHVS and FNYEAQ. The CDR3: CASSITGIEETQYF. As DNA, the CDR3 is TGTGCCAGCAGCATTACAGGAATCGAAGAGACCCAGTACTTC.

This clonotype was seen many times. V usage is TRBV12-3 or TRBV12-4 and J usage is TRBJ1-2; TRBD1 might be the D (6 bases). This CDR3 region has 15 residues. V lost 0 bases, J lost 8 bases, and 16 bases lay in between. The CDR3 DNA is TGTGCCAGCAGTTTAGCGGGGGGGCTATCGGGCGGCTACACCTTC. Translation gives CASSLAGGLSGGYTF.

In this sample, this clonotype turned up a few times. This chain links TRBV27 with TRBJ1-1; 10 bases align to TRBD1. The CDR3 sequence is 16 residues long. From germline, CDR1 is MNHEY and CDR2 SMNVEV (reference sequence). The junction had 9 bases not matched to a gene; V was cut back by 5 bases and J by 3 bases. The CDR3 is CASSPVRTGGDTEAFF. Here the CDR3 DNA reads TGTGCCAGCAGTCCCGTCCGGACAGGGGGGGACACTGAAGCTTTCTTT.

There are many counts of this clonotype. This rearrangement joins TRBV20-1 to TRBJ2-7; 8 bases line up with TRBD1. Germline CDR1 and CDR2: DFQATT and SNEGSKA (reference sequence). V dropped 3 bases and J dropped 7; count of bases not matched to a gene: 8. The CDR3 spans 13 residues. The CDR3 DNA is TGCAGTGCTAGCACCGACAGGGGCTCGGAGCAGTACTTC. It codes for CSASTDRGSEQYF.